The rows below give T cell receptor beta chains drawn from one sample of a study of CD8+ T cells in alopecia areata. The table came from immunoSEQ multiplex PCR; TCRdb's copy has only in-frame clones and leaves some out. The sample records 180,000 or so clones, roughly 50% being singletons. The sequencing used CD4+ T cells sorted from blood, collected between weeks 55 and 65, from a patient treated with tofacitinib. These receptors were collected from a human donor with alopecia areata. Each CDR3 is given with its conserved first and last residue. Each record gives: clone size, D gene, V gene, J gene, CDR3 DNA, CDR3 protein. D genes are given only for firm matches. Clone size is shown for a subset of rows, as once, few, many or a class of expanded clone.

>NA|NA|TRBV4-1|TRBJ1-2
TGCGCCAGCAGCCAAGATGGGAGTGGAGGCTACACCTTC
CASSQDGSGGYTF
>NA|NA|TRBV14|TRBJ2-7
TGTGCCAGCAGCCAAGTGACCTCGGGCGAGCAGTACTTC
CASSQVTSGEQYF
>NA|TRBD1|TRBV27|TRBJ1-6
TGTGCCAGCAGTCCTCGGACAGGGCAGTCACCCCTCCACTTT
CASSPRTGQSPLHF
>NA|NA|TRBV6-5|TRBJ1-5
TGTGCCAGCAGTAACGGGGGATCCCAGCCCCAGCATTTT
CASSNGGSQPQHF
>NA|TRBD1|TRBV18|TRBJ1-2
TGTGCCAGCTCACTACAGGGGGATGGCTACACCTTC
CASSLQGDGYTF
>few|NA|TRBV4-2|TRBJ1-4
TGTGCCAGCAGCCCGGGGACTGACTTCTATGAAAAACTGTTTTTT
CASSPGTDFYEKLFF
>NA|NA|TRBV9|TRBJ2-3
TGTGCCAGCAGCGACGACTGGGCAGATACGCAGTATTTT
CASSDDWADTQYF
>NA|NA|TRBV10-3|TRBJ2-6
TGTGCCAGCAGCTTCCGGGACACCCGCTCTGGGGCCAACGTCCTGACTTTC
CASSFRDTRSGANVLTF
>NA|NA|TRBV30|TRBJ1-6
TGTGCCTGGAGTGGCGATAGCTCCTATAATTCACCCCTCCACTTT
CAWSGDSSYNSPLHF
>NA|NA|TRBV5-1|TRBJ1-2
TGCGCCAGCAGCTTGGAACCGAGCTATGGCTACACCTTC
CASSLEPSYGYTF
>NA|NA|TRBV5-1|TRBJ2-2
TGCGCCAGCAGCTTGGGCCCAAGGCTAACAGGAGGGGAGCTGTTTTTT
CASSLGPRLTGGELFF
>few|NA|TRBV19|TRBJ2-3
TGTGCCAGTAGTATAAGGGCAGGCCTAAGCACAGATACGCAGTATTTT
CASSIRAGLSTDTQYF
>NA|TRBD1|TRBV5-1|TRBJ2-6
TGCGCCAGCAGCAAGGCACAGGGGGCGTCTGGGGCCAACGTCCTGACTTTC
CASSKAQGASGANVLTF
>once|NA|TRBV9|TRBJ2-5
TGTGCCAGCAGCGTAGACAGGGAGACCCACATCCAGTACTTC
CASSVDRETHIQYF
>NA|NA|TRBV5-8|TRBJ1-2
TGTGCCAGCAGCTTGAACATTCCCGACGGTTTGGACTATGGCTACACCTTC
CASSLNIPDGLDYGYTF
>few|NA|TRBV5-1|TRBJ2-3
TGCGCCAGCAGCTTGGCCAGGGGACCCGCCGGCACAGATACGCAGTATTTT
CASSLARGPAGTDTQYF
>few|NA|TRBV7-2|TRBJ2-2
TGTGCCAGCAGCTTATTCCCCGGGGAGCTGTTTTTT
CASSLFPGELFF
>once|NA|TRBV30|TRBJ1-2
TGTGCCTGGAGTGTATTTACAGCCTCTAACTATGGCTACACCTTC
CAWSVFTASNYGYTF
>NA|NA|TRBV27|TRBJ1-6
TGTGCCAGCAATGGAAATAATAATTCACCCCTCCACTTT
CASNGNNNSPLHF
>NA|NA|TRBV5-1|TRBJ2-5
TGCGCCAGCAGCTCCGTGCCCGGGACCGGCAAGACCCAGTACTTC
CASSSVPGTGKTQYF
>NA|NA|TRBV29-1|TRBJ2-1
TGCAGCGTTGGGGCCAATGAGCAGTTCTTC
CSVGANEQFF
>NA|NA|TRBV29-1|TRBJ1-1
TGCAGCGTTGTCGGAGGGGGAAATGAAGCTTTCTTT
CSVVGGGNEAFF
>NA|NA|TRBV30|TRBJ1-5
TGTGCCTGGAGCGCAGGCTTTGGGCAGCCCCAGCATTTT
CAWSAGFGQPQHF
>NA|TRBD2|TRBV5-1|TRBJ2-3
TGCGCCAGCAGCGAGGGACTAGCGGGGGCCTATACGCAGTATTTT
CASSEGLAGAYTQYF
>NA|NA|TRBV2|TRBJ1-1
TGTGCCAGCAGTGAATTCAGTGGGGGTACTGAAGCTTTCTTT
CASSEFSGGTEAFF
>NA|NA|TRBV18|TRBJ1-5
TGTGCCAGCTCCCTCGGCCATAGCAATCAGCCCCAGCATTTT
CASSLGHSNQPQHF